This TCR beta chain was retrieved from a study of blood T cells in healthy people across ages (dated by TCRdb to about 2015). About the full investigation: In model experiments, roughly one uniquely barcoded TCR beta cDNA molecule per two T cells was captured by template switching. To track age-related changes in TCR beta repertoire diversity, the study relied on deep sequencing normalized with unique cDNA molecular identifiers. Four age groups were formed from the donors: young (average roughly 16 years), middle-aged (just under 40), aged (62) and long-lived (82). To avoid experimental bias, donors of different ages were randomly spread across the sequencing lanes. For two donors (one aged 18 to 29 and one aged 80 or older), the study analyzed two additional independent replicas of 1 million unique cDNA reads from the same blood draw.

Systemically healthy Caucasian individuals from Russia, 39 in total and aged about 6 to 90 years, were included as donors. Each donor gave ten milliliters of peripheral blood, drawn into EDTA-treated Vacutainer tubes. PBMCs were isolated by Ficoll-Paque density-gradient centrifugation, with at least 6 million obtained per sample. Trizol reagent was used to extract total RNA from the PBMCs, yielding at least 6 micrograms per sample. For every donor, flow cytometry on a PBMC aliquot measured the percentage of naive CD45RAhigh/CD27high T cells. Study-wide findings and limitations: Because the CMV infection status of the donors was unknown, age-related changes in expanded clonotypes may potentially have been confounded. Conclusive comparison of naive and antigen-experienced compartments was prevented by the profiling of bulk unsorted PBMCs. The percentage of naive T cells measured by flow cytometry correlated strongly with observed TCR beta diversity. As age increased, observed TCR beta diversity per million T cells dropped in a roughly linear way, and a significant reduction was already evident by age about 36. Estimates of total diversity based on one million sequenced T cells were regarded as lower bounds and as underestimates. Compared with the aged group, the long-lived group had more naive CD4+ T cells, fewer expanded clones and increased TCR diversity, suggesting age selection.

The method was 5' RACE. Instrument used: Illumina HiSeq 2500. A second roughly 6 to 12 cycle PCR used a sample-barcoded 5' primer and a J-beta primer mix. A template-switch 5' adaptor carrying 12 random nucleotides introduced a unique molecular identifier onto each TCR beta cDNA molecule. Each sample yielded at least 2.5 million CDR3-containing paired-end reads. All of the RNA was converted into first-strand cDNA using the Mint cDNA synthesis kit, with a TRBC-specific oligonucleotide serving as the primer. Following uracil-DNA glycosylase treatment, all cDNA underwent a first 18-cycle PCR with the universal primers M1SS and BC2_uni_R. The study's processing was this. For normalization, 1 million high-quality reads, each with a distinct molecular identifier, were randomly selected from each sample. Instead of being binned into consensus sequences, reads that shared molecular identifiers were thrown out. MiTCR, run with a Q25 quality threshold and the strictest error-elimination algorithm, handled CDR3 identification, clonotype clustering and error correction. A nonparametric unseen species model with Euler transformation was used to estimate a lower bound on total TCR beta diversity. The public sequencing data were trimmed at Q25 with fastp and processed into clonotypes with MiXCR by TCRdb, which kept only in-frame beta chains. Merged by CDR3 protein, the rows form single entries marked with the most common genes and DNA. These V and J calls derive from TCRdb rather than the authors' analysis. The sample profile shows roughly 1.6 million distinct CDR3 sequences; about 32% of them were found once. Around 11% of the sample lies in the top ten.

CDR1 and CDR2 are drawn from the germline V gene: ENHRY, SYGVKD. V trim: 4 bases; J trim: 5 bases; unmatched bases: 10. From the cysteine through the phenylalanine, the CDR3 covers 17 amino acids. Only CDR3 DNA is held: 51 bases, read in frame from base 1. This clonotype was detected a few times. The specificity of this receptor is unknown. The record has no base qualities; no much larger clone is one base away. The receptor was derived from a woman younger than 45 in good health. Sequenced material: blood. The chain couples TRBV10-3 to TRBJ2-7, with 14 central nucleotides matching TRBD2. The CDR3 protein: CAISGQGLAGGSNEQYF. The bases read TGTGCCATCAGTGGGCAAGGACTAGCGGGAGGAAGTAACGAGCAGTACTTC.